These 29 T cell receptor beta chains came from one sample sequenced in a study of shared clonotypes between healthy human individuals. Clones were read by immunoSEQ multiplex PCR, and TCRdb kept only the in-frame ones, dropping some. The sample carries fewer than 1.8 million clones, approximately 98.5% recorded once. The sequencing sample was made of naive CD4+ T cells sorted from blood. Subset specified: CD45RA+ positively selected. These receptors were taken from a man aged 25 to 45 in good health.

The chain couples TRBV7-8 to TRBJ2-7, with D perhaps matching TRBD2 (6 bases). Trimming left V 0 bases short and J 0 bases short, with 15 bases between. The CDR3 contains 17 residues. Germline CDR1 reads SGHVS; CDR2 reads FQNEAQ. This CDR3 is CASSLAFGGVNSYEQYF. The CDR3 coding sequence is TGTGCCAGCAGCTTAGCCTTCGGCGGGGTCAACTCCTACGAGCAGTACTTC.

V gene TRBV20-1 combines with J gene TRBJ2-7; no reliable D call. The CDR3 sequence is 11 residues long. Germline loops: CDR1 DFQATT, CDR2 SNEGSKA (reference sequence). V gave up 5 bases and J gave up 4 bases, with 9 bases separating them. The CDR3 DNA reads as TGCAGTGCTCGGATTATATACGAGCAGTACTTC. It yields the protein CSARIIYEQYF.

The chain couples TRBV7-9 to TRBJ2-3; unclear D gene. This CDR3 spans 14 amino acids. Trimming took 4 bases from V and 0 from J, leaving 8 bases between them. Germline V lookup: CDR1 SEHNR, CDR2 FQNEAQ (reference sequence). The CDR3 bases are TGTGCCAGCAGCTCCCCGAGGAGCACAGATACGCAGTATTTT. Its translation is CASSSPRSTDTQYF.

The CDR3 DNA is TGTGCCAGTAGTGGCCAGCCCCACGGCGGCTACACCTTC. Translation gives CASSGQPHGGYTF. This chain connects TRBV19 to TRBJ1-2; D gene unclear. Germline values: CDR1 LNHDA, CDR2 SQIVND (reference sequence). Trimming took off 5 bases at V and 8 bases at J, with 15 bases between the two ends. The CDR3 loop spans 13 amino acids.

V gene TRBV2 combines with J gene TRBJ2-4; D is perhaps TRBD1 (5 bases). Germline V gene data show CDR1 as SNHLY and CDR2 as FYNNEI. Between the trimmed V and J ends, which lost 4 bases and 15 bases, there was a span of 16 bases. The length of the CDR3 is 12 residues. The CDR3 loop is CASSVLGPFRYF. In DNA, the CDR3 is TGTGCCAGCAGTGTATTGGGGCCCTTTCGGTACTTC.

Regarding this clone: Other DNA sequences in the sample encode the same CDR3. Here the CDR3 reads CASSLTSGAYNEQFF. CDR3 sequence (DNA): TGCGCCAGCAGCTTGACTAGCGGGGCTTACAATGAGCAGTTCTTC. The chain carries TRBV5-1 and TRBJ2-1, with 10 bases fitting TRBD2. Germline values: CDR1 SGHRS, CDR2 YFSETQ. V shed 1 base, J shed 4 bases, and the junction held 2 bases outside the gene matches. The CDR3 sequence is 15 residues long.

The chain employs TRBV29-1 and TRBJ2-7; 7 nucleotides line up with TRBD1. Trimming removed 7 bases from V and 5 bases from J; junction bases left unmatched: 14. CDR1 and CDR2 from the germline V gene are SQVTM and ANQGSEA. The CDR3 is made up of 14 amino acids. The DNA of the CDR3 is TGCAGCGCATCGAAGGGACAGTGGGGAGACGAGCAGTACTTC. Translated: CSASKGQWGDEQYF.

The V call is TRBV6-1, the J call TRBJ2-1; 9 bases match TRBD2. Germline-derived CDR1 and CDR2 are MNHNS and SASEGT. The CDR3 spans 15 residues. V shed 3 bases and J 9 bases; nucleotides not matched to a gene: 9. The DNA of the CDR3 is TGTGCCAGCAGTGAGATTTCGCTAGCGGGAAGTGAGCAGTTCTTC. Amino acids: CASSEISLAGSEQFF.

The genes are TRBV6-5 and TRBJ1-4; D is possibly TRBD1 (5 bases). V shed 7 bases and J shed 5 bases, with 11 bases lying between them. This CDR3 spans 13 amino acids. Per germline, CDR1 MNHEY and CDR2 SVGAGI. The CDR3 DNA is TGTGCCAGCACCAAGAACAGGAATGAAAAACTGTTTTTT. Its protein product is CASTKNRNEKLFF.

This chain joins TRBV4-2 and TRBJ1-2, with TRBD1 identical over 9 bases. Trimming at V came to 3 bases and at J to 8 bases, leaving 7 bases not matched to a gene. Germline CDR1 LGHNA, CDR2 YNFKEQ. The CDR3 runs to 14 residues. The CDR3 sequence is CASSQEQGAGGYTF. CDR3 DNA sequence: TGTGCCAGCAGCCAGGAACAGGGGGCGGGAGGCTACACCTTC.

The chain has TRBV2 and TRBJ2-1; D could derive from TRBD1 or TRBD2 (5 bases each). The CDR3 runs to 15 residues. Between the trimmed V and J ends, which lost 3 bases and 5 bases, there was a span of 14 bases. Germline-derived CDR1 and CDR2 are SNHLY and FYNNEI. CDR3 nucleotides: TGTGCCAGCAGTGACTTTAGGGGAGCCGACAATGAGCAGTTCTTC. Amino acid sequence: CASSDFRGADNEQFF. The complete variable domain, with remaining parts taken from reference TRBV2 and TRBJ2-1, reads EPEVTQTPSHQVTQMGQEVILRCVPISNHLYFYWYRQILGQKVEFLVSFYNNEISEKSEIFDDQFSVERPDGSNFTLKIRSTKLEDSAMYFCASSDFRGADNEQFFGPGTRLTVL.

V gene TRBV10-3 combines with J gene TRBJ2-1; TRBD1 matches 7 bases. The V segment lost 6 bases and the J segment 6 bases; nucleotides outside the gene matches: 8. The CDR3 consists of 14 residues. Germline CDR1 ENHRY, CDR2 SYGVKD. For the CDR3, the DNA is TGTGCCATCAGCGGGACAGATTTAATCAATGAGCAGTTCTTC. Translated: CAISGTDLINEQFF.

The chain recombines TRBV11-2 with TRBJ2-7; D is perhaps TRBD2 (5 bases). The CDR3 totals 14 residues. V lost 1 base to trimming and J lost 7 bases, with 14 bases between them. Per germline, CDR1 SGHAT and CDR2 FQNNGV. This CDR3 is CASSLGARPGEQYF. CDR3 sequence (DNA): TGTGCCAGCAGCTTAGGAGCTAGGCCGGGGGAGCAGTACTTC.

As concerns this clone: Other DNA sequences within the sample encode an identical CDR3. The CDR3 sequence is CATSRGNEKLFF. The DNA of the CDR3 is TGTGCCACCAGCAGGGGAAATGAAAAACTGTTTTTT. This chain uses TRBV15 with TRBJ1-4; D gene ambiguous. This CDR3 is built from 12 residues. From germline, CDR1 is LNHNV and CDR2 YYDKDF (reference sequence). Between the trimmed V and J ends, which lost 3 bases and 5 bases, there was a span of 4 bases. Looking up the rest from reference TRBV15 and TRBJ1-4 gives the full variable domain: DAMVIQNPRYQVTQFGKPVTLSCSQTLNHNVMYWYQQKSSQAPKLLFHYYDKDFNNEADTPDNFQSRRPNTSFCFLDIRSPGLGDTAMYLCATSRGNEKLFFGSGTQLSVL.

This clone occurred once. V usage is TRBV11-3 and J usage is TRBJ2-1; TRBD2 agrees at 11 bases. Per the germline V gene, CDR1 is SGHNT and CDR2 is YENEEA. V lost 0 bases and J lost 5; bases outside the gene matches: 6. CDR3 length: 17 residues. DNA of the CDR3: TGTGCCAGCAGCTTAGAAACTAGCGGGAGAGACGACAATGAGCAGTTCTTC. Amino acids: CASSLETSGRDDNEQFF.

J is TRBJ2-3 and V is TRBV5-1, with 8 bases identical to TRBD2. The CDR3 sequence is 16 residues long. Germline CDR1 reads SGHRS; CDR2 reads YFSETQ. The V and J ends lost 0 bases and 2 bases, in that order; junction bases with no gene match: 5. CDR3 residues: CASSLEGGRITDTQYF. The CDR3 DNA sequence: TGCGCCAGCAGCTTGGAAGGCGGGAGGATCACAGATACGCAGTATTTT.

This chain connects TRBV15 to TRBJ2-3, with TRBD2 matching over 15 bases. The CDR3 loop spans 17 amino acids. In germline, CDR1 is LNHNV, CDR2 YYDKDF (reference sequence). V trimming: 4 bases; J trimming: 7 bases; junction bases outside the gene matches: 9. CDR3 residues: CATSKGLAGGAENTQYF. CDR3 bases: TGTGCCACCAGCAAAGGACTAGCGGGAGGGGCCGAGAATACGCAGTATTTT.

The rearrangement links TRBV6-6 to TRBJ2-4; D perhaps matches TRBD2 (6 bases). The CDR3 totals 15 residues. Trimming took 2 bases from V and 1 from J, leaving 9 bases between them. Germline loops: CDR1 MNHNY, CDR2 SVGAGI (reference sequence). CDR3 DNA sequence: TGTGCCAGCAGTTACGCTAGCGCGGCCAAAAACATTCAGTACTTC. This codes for CASSYASAAKNIQYF.

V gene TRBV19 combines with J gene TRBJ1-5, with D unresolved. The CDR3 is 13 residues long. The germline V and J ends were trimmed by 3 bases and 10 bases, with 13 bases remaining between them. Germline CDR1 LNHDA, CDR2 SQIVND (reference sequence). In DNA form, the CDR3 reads TGTGCCAGTAGTATCCGGGCAAAGGAACCCCAGCATTTT. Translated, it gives CASSIRAKEPQHF.

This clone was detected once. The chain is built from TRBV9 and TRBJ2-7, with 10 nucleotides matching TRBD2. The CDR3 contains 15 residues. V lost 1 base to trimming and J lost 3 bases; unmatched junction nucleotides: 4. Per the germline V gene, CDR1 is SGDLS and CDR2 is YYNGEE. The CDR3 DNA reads TGTGCCAGCAGCGTAATGGGGACTAGCGTCTACGAGCAGTACTTC. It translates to CASSVMGTSVYEQYF.

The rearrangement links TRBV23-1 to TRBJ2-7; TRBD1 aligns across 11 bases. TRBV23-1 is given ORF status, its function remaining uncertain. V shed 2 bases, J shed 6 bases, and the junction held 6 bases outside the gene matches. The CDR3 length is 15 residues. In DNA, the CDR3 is TGCGCCAGCAGTCAACAAACCGGGACAGGGGGCGAGCAGTACTTC. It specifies CASSQQTGTGGEQYF.

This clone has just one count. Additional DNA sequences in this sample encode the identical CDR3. CDR3 DNA: TGTGCCAGCAGTTTGTTTAACACTGAAGCTTTCTTT. This gives the protein CASSLFNTEAFF. The chain employs TRBV28 and TRBJ1-1; D is unclear. This CDR3 is 12 amino acids long. The germline V gene encodes CDR1 MDHEN and CDR2 SYDVKM. V was pared by 3 bases and J by 2 bases, with 4 bases between.

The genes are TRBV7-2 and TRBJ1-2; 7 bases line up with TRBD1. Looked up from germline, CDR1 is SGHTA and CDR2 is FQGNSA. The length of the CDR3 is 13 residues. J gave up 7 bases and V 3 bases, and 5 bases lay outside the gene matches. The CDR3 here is CASSFDREGGYTF. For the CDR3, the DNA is TGTGCCAGCAGCTTCGACAGGGAGGGTGGCTACACCTTC.

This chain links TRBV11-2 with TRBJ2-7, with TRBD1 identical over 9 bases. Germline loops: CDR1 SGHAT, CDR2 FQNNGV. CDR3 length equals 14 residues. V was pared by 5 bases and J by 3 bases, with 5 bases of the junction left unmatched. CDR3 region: CASSRGTGYYEQYF. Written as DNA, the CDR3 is TGTGCCAGCAGCCGCGGGACAGGGTACTACGAGCAGTACTTC.

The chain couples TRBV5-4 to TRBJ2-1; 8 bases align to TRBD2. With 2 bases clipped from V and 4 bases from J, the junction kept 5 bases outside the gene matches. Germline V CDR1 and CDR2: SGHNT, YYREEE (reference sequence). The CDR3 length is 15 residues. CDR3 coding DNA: TGTGCCAGCAGCTTTCCCGGGACTAGGTACAATGAGCAGTTCTTC. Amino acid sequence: CASSFPGTRYNEQFF. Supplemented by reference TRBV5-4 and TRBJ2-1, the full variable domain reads ETGVTQSPTHLIKTRGQQVTLRCSSQSGHNTVSWYQQALGQGPQFIFQYYREEENGRGNFPPRFSGLQFPNYSSELNVNALELDDSALYLCASSFPGTRYNEQFFGPGTRLTVL.

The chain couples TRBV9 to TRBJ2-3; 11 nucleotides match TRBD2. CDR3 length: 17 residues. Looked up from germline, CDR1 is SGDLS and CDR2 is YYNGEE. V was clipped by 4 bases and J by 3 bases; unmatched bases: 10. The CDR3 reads CASSSNLLAGATDTQYF. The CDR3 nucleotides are TGTGCCAGCAGCTCAAACTTACTAGCGGGGGCGACAGATACGCAGTATTTT.

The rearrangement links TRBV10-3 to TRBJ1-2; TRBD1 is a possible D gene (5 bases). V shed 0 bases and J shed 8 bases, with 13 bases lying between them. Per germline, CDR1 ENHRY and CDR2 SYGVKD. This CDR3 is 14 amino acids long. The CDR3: CAISESGDESGYTF. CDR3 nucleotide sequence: TGTGCCATCAGTGAGTCTGGGGACGAATCCGGCTACACCTTC.

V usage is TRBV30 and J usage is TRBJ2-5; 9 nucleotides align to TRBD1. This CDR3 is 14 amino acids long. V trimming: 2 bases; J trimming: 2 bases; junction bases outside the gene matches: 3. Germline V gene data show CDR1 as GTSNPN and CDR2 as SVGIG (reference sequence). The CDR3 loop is CAWSKDRGQETQYF. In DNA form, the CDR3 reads TGTGCCTGGAGTAAAGACAGGGGGCAAGAGACCCAGTACTTC.

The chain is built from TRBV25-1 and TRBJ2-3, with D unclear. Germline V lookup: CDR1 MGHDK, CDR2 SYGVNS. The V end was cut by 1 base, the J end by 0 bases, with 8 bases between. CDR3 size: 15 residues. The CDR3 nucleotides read TGTGCCAGCAGTGAATTGATGGCAAGCACAGATACGCAGTATTTT. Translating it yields CASSELMASTDTQYF.